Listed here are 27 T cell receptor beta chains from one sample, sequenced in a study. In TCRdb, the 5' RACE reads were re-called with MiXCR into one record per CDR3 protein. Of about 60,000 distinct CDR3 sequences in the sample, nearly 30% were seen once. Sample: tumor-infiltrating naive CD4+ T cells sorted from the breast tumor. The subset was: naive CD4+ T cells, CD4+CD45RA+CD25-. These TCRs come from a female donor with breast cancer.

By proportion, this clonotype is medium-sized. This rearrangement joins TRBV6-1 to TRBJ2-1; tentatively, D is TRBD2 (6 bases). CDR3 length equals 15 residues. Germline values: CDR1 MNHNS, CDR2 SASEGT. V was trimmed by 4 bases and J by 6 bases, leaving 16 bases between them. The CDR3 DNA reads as TGTGCCAGCAGTGGGGGGGACGGGGCCCCCAATGAGCAGTTCTTC. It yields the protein CASSGGDGAPNEQFF.

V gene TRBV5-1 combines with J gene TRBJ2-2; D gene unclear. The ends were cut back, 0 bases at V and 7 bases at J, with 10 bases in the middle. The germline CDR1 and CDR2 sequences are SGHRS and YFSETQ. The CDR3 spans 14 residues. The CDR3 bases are TGCGCCAGCAGCTTGGGACTGCTGGACGGGGAGCTGTTTTTT. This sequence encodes CASSLGLLDGELFF.

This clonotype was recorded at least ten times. The CDR3 is CASSPAEGGTQYF. The CDR3 DNA follows: TGTGCCAGCAGCCCCGCGGAGGGAGGGACGCAGTATTTT. This chain links TRBV7-2 with TRBJ2-3; 7 bases align to TRBD2. CDR1 and CDR2 (germline): SGHTA, FQGNSA. J lost 9 bases, V lost 5 bases, and 8 bases had no gene match. The CDR3 runs to 13 residues.

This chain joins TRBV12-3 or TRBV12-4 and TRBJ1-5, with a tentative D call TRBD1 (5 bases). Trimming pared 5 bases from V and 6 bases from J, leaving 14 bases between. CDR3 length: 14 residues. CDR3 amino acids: CASSPTAASQPQHF. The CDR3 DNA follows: TGTGCCAGCAGTCCGACAGCAGCAAGTCAGCCCCAGCATTTT.

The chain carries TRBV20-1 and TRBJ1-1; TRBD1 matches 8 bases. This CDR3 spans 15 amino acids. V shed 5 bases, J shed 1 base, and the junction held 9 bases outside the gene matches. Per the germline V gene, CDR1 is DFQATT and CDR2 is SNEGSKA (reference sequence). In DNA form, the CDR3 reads TGCAGTGCTGGAGGAACAGGGGGGAGGAACACTGAAGCTTTCTTT. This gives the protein CSAGGTGGRNTEAFF.

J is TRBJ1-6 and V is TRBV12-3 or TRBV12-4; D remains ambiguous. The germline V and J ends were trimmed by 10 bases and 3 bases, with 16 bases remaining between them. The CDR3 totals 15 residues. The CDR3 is CATSGRDHYNSPLHF. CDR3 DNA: TGTGCCACCTCTGGGAGGGATCACTATAATTCACCCCTCCACTTT.

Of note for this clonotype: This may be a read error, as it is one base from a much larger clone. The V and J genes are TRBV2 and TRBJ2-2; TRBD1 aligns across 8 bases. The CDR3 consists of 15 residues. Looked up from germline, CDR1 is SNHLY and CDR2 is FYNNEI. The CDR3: CAGSPGQGRTGELFF. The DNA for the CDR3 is TGTGCCGGCAGCCCCGGACAGGGCCGAACCGGGGAGCTGTTTTTT.

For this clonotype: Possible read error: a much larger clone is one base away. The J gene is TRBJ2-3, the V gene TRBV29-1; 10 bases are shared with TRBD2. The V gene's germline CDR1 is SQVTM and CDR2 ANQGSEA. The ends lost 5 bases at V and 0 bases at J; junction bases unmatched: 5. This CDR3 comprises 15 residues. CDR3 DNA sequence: TGCAGCGTTCGGACTAGCGGACCTAGCACAGATACGCAGTATTTT. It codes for CSVRTSGPSTDTQYF.

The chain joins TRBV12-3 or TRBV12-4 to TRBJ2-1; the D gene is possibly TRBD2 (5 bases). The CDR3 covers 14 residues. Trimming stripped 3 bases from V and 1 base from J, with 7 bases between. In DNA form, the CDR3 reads TGTGCCAGCAGTTTCCTAGCATCCTACAATGAGCAGTTCTTC. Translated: CASSFLASYNEQFF.

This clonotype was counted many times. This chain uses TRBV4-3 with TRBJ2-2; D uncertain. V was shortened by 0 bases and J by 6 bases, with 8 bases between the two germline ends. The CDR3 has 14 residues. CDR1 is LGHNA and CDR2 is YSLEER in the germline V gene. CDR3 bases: TGCGCCAGCAGCCAAGACCCCTCGTCCGGGGAGCTGTTTTTT. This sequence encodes CASSQDPSSGELFF.

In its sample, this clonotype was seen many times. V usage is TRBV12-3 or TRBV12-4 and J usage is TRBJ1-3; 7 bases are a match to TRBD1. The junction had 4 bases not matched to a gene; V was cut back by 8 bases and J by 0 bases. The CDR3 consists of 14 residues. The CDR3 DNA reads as TGTGCCAGCCTCCGACAGGGCTCTGGAAACACCATATATTTT. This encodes CASLRQGSGNTIYF.

The CDR3 region has the DNA TGCAGCGTTGAGTACAATACGGACCGAGCGAACACCGGGGAGCTGTTTTTT. Its translation is CSVEYNTDRANTGELFF. The rearrangement joins TRBV29-1 to TRBJ2-2; D ambiguous. V lost 3 bases and J 0 bases, leaving 17 bases between the germline ends. CDR1 is SQVTM and CDR2 is ANQGSEA in the germline V gene. The CDR3 is 17 residues long.

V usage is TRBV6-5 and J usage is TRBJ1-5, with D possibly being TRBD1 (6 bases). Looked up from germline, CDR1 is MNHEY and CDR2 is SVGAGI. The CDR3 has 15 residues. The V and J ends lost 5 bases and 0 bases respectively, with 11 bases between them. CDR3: CASSPTGYSNQPQHF. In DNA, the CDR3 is TGTGCCAGCAGTCCGACAGGTTATAGCAATCAGCCCCAGCATTTT.

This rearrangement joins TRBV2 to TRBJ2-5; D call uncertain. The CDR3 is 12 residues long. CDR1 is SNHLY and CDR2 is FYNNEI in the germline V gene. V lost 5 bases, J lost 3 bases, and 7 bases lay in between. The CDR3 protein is CASSWAKETQYF. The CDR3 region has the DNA TGTGCCAGCAGTTGGGCAAAAGAGACCCAGTACTTC.

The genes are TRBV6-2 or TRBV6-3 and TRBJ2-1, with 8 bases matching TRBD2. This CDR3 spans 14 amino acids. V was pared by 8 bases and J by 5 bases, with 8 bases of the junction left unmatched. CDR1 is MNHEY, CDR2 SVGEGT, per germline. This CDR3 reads CASVRGGSDNEQFF. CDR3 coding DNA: TGTGCCAGCGTCCGGGGGGGGTCCGACAATGAGCAGTTCTTC.

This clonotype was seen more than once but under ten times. CDR3 sequence: CASSQGAPSGETQYF. The CDR3 DNA follows: TGTGCCAGCAGCCAAGGGGCACCGAGTGGAGAGACCCAGTACTTC. The chain has TRBV7-8 and TRBJ2-5, with D maybe TRBD1 (5 bases). Deletions cut 5 bases from V and 4 bases from J, with 17 bases between. CDR1 is SGHVS and CDR2 is FQNEAQ in the germline V gene. This CDR3 has 15 residues. The whole variable domain, filled in from reference TRBV7-8 and TRBJ2-5, reads GAGVSQSPRYKVAKRGQDVALRCDPISGHVSLFWYQQALGQGPEFLTYFQNEAQLDKSGLPSDRFFAERPEGSVSTLKIQRTQQEDSAVYLCASSQGAPSGETQYFGPGTRLLVL.

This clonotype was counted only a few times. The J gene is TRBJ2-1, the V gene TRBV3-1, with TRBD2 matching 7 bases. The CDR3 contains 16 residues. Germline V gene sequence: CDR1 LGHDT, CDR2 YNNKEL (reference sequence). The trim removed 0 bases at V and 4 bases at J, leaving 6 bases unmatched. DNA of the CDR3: TGTGCCAGCAGCCAAGATCTGGGACTACGTTACAATGAGCAGTTCTTC. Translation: CASSQDLGLRYNEQFF.

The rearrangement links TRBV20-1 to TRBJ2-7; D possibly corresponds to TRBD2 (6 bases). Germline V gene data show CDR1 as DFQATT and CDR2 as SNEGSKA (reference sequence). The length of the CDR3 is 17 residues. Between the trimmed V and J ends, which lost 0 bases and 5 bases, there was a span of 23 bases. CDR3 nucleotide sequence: TGCAGTGCTAGAGATTTAAGGTCCGTGGTGCGGGGAGACGAGCAGTACTTC. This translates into CSARDLRSVVRGDEQYF.

The CDR3 bases are TGCAGTGCAGGGAGTGGCAATCAGCCCCAGCATTTT. Protein: CSAGSGNQPQHF. The rearrangement links TRBV20-1 to TRBJ1-5, with D uncertain. CDR1 and CDR2 (germline): DFQATT, SNEGSKA (reference sequence). The V end was cut by 6 bases, the J end by 2 bases, with 8 bases between. The CDR3 is 12 amino acids.

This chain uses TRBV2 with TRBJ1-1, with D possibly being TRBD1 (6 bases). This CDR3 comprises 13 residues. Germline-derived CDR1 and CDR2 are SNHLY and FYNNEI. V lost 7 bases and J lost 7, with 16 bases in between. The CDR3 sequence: CASTLTGAHEAFF. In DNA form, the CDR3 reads TGTGCCAGCACCCTAACGGGGGCACATGAAGCTTTCTTT.

The CDR3 region is CAITAVDTDTQYF. CDR3 nucleotide sequence: TGTGCCATCACTGCCGTCGACACAGATACGCAGTATTTT. The J gene is TRBJ2-3, the V gene TRBV10-3; D uncertain. CDR1 ENHRY and CDR2 SYGVKD come from the germline V gene. V was clipped by 7 bases and J by 2 bases, with 10 bases between them. The CDR3 runs to 13 residues.

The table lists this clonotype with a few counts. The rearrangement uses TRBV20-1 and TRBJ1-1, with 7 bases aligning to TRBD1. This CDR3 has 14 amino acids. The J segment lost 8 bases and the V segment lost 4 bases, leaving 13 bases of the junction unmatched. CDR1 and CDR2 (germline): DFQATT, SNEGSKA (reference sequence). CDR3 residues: CSAMGWDSRGEAFF. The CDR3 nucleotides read TGCAGTGCTATGGGTTGGGACAGCAGGGGGGAAGCTTTCTTT.

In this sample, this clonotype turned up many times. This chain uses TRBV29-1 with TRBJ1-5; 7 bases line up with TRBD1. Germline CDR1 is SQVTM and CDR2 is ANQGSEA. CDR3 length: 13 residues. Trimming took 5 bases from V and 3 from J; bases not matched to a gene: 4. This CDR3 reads CSVQQGPNQPQHF. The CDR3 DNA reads TGCAGCGTTCAACAGGGGCCCAATCAGCCCCAGCATTTT.

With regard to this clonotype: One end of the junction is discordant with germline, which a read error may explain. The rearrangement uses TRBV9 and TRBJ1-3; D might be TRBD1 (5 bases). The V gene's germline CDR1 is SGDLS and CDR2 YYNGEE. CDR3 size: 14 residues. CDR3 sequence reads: CASGVATAGNTIYF. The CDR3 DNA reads TGTGCCAGCGGCGTAGCGACAGCTGGAAACACCATATATTTT. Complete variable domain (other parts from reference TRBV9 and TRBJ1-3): DSGVTQTPKHLITATGQRVTLRCSPRSGDLSVYWYQQSLDQGLQFLIQYYNGEERAKGNILERFSAQQFPDLHSELNLSSLELGDSALYFCASGVATAGNTIYFGEGSWLTVV.

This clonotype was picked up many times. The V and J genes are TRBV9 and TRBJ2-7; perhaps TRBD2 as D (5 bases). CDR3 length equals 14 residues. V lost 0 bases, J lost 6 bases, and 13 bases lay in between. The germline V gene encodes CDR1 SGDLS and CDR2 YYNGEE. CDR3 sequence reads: CASSVGPGNSEQYF. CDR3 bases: TGTGCCAGCAGCGTAGGCCCGGGAAATTCCGAGCAGTACTTC.

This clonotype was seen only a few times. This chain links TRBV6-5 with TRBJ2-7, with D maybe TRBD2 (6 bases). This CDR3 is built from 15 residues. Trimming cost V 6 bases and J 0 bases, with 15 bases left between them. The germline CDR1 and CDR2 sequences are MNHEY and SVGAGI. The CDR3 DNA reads TGTGCCAGCAGAAAGCCTTTGGGGGGCTCCTACGAGCAGTACTTC. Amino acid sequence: CASRKPLGGSYEQYF.

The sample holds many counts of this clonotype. CDR3 nucleotides: TGCGCCAGCAGCTTGGAACAGGGGCTAGCCAAAAACATTCAGTACTTC. This sequence encodes CASSLEQGLAKNIQYF. V usage is TRBV5-1 and J usage is TRBJ2-4, with 7 bases fitting TRBD1. The germline V gene has CDR1 SGHRS and CDR2 YFSETQ. The CDR3 totals 16 residues. The ends lost 0 bases at V and 0 bases at J; junction bases unmatched: 3.